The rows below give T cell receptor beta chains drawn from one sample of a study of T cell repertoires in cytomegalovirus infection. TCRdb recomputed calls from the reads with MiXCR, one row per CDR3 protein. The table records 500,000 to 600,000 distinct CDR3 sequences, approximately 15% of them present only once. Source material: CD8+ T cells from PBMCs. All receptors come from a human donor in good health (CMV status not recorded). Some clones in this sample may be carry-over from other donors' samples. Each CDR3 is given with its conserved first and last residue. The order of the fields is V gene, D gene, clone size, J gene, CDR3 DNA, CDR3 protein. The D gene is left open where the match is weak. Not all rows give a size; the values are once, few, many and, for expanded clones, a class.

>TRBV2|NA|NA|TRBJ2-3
TGTGCCAGCAGCCCCCGCTGGGCAGATACGCAGTATTTT
CASSPRWADTQYF
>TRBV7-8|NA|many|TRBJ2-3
TGTGCCAGCAGCGGTCGATTGGGGGTCACAGATACGCAGTATTTT
CASSGRLGVTDTQYF
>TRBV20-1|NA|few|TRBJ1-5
TGCAGTGCTGGGCCCGGGAACAATCAGCCCCAGCATTTT
CSAGPGNNQPQHF
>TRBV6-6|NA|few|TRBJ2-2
TGTGCCAGCAGTTACTCGATGACACAGGAGAACACCGGGGAGCTGTTTTTT
CASSYSMTQENTGELFF
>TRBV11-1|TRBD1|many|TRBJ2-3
TGTGCCAGCAGCATGGGACAGGGGAACACAGATACGCAGTATTTT
CASSMGQGNTDTQYF
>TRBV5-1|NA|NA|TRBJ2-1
TGCGCCAGTAGGGTTGAGAGTAATGAGCAGTTCTTC
CASRVESNEQFF
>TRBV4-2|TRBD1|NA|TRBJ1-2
TGTGCCAGCAGCCAGGCACAGGGGAACTATGGCTGCACCTTC
CASSQAQGNYGCTF
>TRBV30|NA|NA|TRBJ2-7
TGTGCCTCGACGGCCGACTCCTACGAGCAGTACTTC
CASTADSYEQYF
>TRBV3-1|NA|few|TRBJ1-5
TGTGCCAGCAGCCCCGGAGAGGGAGAGGGAGGGAATCAGCCCCAGCATTTT
CASSPGEGEGGNQPQHF
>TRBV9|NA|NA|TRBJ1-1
TGTGCCAGCAGCGTCGGGGGACGTGAAGCTTTCTTT
CASSVGGREAFF
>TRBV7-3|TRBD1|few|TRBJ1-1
TGTGCCAGCAGCCCACAGACCGGGACAGGGGGCGTTAAGGACACTGAAGCTTTCTTT
CASSPQTGTGGVKDTEAFF
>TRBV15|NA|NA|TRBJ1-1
TGTGCCACCAGCTCCTCTACGGCAGCTTTCTTT
CATSSSTAAFF
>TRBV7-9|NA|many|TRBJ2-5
TGTGCCAGCAGCTTAGCGACAGGCGACCAAGAGACCCAGTACTTC
CASSLATGDQETQYF
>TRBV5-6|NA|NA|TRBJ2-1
TGTGCCAGCAGCCTGCCGACCAATGAGCAGTTCTTC
CASSLPTNEQFF
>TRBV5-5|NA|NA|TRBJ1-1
TGTGCCAGCAGCTTATCGTACATAAGCTTGAACACTGAAGCTTTCTTT
CASSLSYISLNTEAFF
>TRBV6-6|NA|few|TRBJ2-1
TGTGCCAGCAGTTACTCAGGACGGTACAATGAGCAGTTCTTC
CASSYSGRYNEQFF
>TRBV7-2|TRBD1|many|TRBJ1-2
TGTGCCAGCAGCCGAGCTGGAGGGGGCCCTATCTATGGCTACACCTTC
CASSRAGGGPIYGYTF
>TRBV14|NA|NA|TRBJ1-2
TGTGCCAGCAGCCACTTCCGGGACACTATCTATGGCTACACCTTC
CASSHFRDTIYGYTF
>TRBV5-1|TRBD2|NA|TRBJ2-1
TGCGCCAGCAGTCCCTTGGGCGGGAGTCTTTACAATGAGCAGTTCTTC
CASSPLGGSLYNEQFF
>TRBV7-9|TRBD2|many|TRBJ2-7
TGTGCCAGCAGTCTAGCGGGACGACCCTACGAGCAGTACTTC
CASSLAGRPYEQYF
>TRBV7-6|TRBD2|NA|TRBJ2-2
TGTGCCAGCAGTGCGGGAGGGCTGCACGCAACCGGGGAGCTGTTTTTT
CASSAGGLHATGELFF
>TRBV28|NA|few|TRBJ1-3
TGTGCCAGCAGTCCGAGTCCGGCGGACGGGGGAGGAAACACCATATATTTT
CASSPSPADGGGNTIYF
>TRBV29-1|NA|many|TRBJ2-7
TGCAGCGTTGACGGCGGGGAGCAGTACTTC
CSVDGGEQYF
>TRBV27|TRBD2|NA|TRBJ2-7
TGTGCCAGCAGCTCCGGGACTACTAGCTACGAGCAGTACTTC
CASSSGTTSYEQYF
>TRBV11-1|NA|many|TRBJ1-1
TGTGCCAGCAGCTTAAACTCAGGAGATCTTAACACTGAAGCTTTCTTT
CASSLNSGDLNTEAFF
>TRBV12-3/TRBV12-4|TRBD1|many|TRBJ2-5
TGTGCCAGCAGTTCATCCACCTCGGGACAGGGGCACTTC
CASSSSTSGQGHF
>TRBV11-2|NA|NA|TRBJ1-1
TGTGCCAGCAGCCCGTGGGGACAAACGCCTGAAGCTTTCTTT
CASSPWGQTPEAFF